This entry concerns a single TCR beta chain. CDR1 GTSNPN and CDR2 SVGIG come from the germline V gene (reference sequence). CDR3 size: 14 residues. TCRdb reanalyzed the 5' RACE reads and collapses them to one entry per CDR3 protein, without DNA. The sample table includes 300,000 to 400,000 distinct CDR3 sequences. This entry belongs to a study of monozygotic twins with inflammatory bowel disease. The sequenced material came from blood. This TCR came from a human donor with ulcerative colitis or Crohn's disease, or a healthy co-twin of an affected twin (not recorded which). The chain carries TRBV30 and TRBJ2-1. Here the CDR3 reads CACEPETYFNEQFF.